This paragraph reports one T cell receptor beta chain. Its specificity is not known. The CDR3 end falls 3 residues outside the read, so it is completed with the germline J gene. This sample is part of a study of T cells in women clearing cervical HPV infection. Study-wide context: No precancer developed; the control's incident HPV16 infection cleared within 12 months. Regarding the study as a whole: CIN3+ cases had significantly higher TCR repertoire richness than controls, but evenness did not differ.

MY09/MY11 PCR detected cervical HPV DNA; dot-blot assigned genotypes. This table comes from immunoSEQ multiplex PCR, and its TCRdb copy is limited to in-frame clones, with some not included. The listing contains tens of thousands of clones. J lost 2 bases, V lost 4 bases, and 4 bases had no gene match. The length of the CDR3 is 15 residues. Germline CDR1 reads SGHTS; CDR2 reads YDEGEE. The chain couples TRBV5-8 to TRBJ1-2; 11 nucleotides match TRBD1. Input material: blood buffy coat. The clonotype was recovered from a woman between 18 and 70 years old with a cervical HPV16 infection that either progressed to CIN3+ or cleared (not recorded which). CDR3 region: CASSPGQGANYGYTF. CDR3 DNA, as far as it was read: TGTGCCAGCAGCCCCGGACAGGGGGCAAACTATGGC.